This TCR beta chain was observed in a study of blood T cell repertoires in COVID-19. In the study overall: Acute-phase and convalescent COVID-19 samples originated in the United States, Italy and Spain. Sources were T cells, B-cell-depleted T cells, or PBMCs; the material itself was cDNA or gDNA.

In the original analysis: The authors estimated nucleated cell counts from reference gene primer amplification. The repertoire was sequenced with immunoSEQ multiplex PCR; TCRdb's copy has only in-frame clones and lacks some. That table gives V, J and clone size, and the DNA gave D and trimming. Of about 370,000 clones in the sample, around 89% were seen once. The germline gives CDR1 KGHSH, CDR2 LQKENI. Trimming took off 3 bases at V and 6 bases at J, with 11 bases between the two ends. This CDR3 contains 14 residues. The V gene is TRBV18, the J gene TRBJ2-2, with a weak D call TRBD1 (5 bases). Sequenced: peripheral blood. This TCR was sampled from a man younger than 30 with active or convalescent COVID-19. CDR3 nucleotides: TGTGCCAGCTCACCGTGGAAGGGGCCCGGGGAGCTGTTTTTT. This codes for CASSPWKGPGELFF.